These 7 T cell receptor beta chains came from one sample sequenced in a study of T cell repertoires in cytomegalovirus infection. What these receptors recognize is not known. TCRdb processed the reads anew with MiXCR; each CDR3 protein has one entry. The sample has more than 250,000 distinct CDR3 sequences, 25% seen once. This material consisted of cultured PBMCs, taken from culture after CMV antigen stimulation. These receptors came from a human donor in good health (CMV status not recorded). Some clones in this sample may be carry-over from other donors' samples.

The chain carries TRBV5-4 and TRBJ1-2; D unresolved. The V gene's germline CDR1 is SGHNT and CDR2 YYREEE (reference sequence). This CDR3 region has 13 residues. V was pared by 0 bases and J by 8 bases, with 11 bases between. The CDR3 sequence: CASSLVSLEGYTF. CDR3 DNA sequence: TGTGCCAGCAGCTTGGTGTCATTGGAGGGCTACACCTTC.

The V gene is TRBV14, the J gene TRBJ2-5, with 8 bases matching TRBD1. The CDR3 has 17 residues. Germline V gene data show CDR1 as SGHDN and CDR2 as FVKESK. The junction had 7 bases not matched to a gene; V was cut back by 1 base and J by 0 bases. The CDR3 region is CASSQGRGQAYQETQYF. The CDR3 DNA sequence: TGTGCCAGCAGCCAAGGCCGGGGACAGGCGTACCAAGAGACCCAGTACTTC. The full variable domain, completed using reference TRBV14 and TRBJ2-5, is EAGVTQFPSHSVIEKGQTVTLRCDPISGHDNLYWYRRVMGKEIKFLLHFVKESKQDESGMPNNRFLAERTGGTYSTLKVQPAELEDSGVYFCASSQGRGQAYQETQYFGPGTRLLVL.

This clonotype has just a few counts. This rearrangement joins TRBV12-5 to TRBJ2-2; 8 nucleotides match TRBD1. V trimming: 6 bases; J trimming: 0 bases; junction bases outside the gene matches: 3. Germline CDR1 reads LGHNT; CDR2 reads FRNRAP. The CDR3 contains 15 residues. The CDR3 region is CASGRQGTNTGELFF. The CDR3 coding sequence is TGTGCTAGTGGCCGACAGGGGACGAACACCGGGGAGCTGTTTTTT.

The chain joins TRBV6-2 or TRBV6-3 to TRBJ2-2; 15 nucleotides align to TRBD2. The CDR3 spans 15 residues. CDR1 and CDR2 from the germline V gene are MNHEY and SVGEGT. V lost 6 bases to trimming and J lost 4 bases; unmatched junction nucleotides: 0. The CDR3 region has the DNA TGTGCCAGCAGGGGACTAGCGGGAGGCACCGGGGAGCTGTTTTTT. Its protein product is CASRGLAGGTGELFF.

The genes are TRBV5-7 and TRBJ2-5; D assignment may be TRBD1 or TRBD2 (5 bases each). TRBV5-7 belongs to the ORF category, with a function that is uncertain. This CDR3 is 14 amino acids long. V was pared by 4 bases and J by 13 bases, with 23 bases between. CDR3 amino acids: CASSMSASRDLRYF. CDR3 DNA: TGTGCCAGCAGCATGTCGGCTAGTAGGGACCTCCGGTACTTC.

CDR3 protein: CASTSPSPVIAEGEQFF. The CDR3 DNA follows: TGTGCCAGCACCTCTCCCTCGCCAGTTATAGCGGAGGGTGAGCAGTTCTTC. V gene TRBV6-6 combines with J gene TRBJ2-1, with D perhaps matching TRBD2 (6 bases). The CDR3 is made up of 17 amino acids. V was pared by 7 bases and J by 9 bases, with 28 bases between. The germline V gene encodes CDR1 MNHNY and CDR2 SVGAGI (reference sequence).

V and J are TRBV7-8 and TRBJ1-2; maybe TRBD1 (5 bases). In germline, CDR1 is SGHVS, CDR2 FQNEAQ. This CDR3 has 14 residues. Deletions cut 5 bases from V and 4 bases from J, with 14 bases between. The CDR3 here is CASSQGREGYGYTF. CDR3 bases: TGTGCCAGCAGCCAGGGACGGGAGGGCTATGGCTACACCTTC.